The 20 T cell receptor beta chains below come from one sample, sequenced in a study of T cell responses to AZD1222 COVID-19 vaccine (dated by TCRdb to about 2021). The library was built by means of the immunoSEQ multiplex PCR assay. As stored in TCRdb, this immuneACCESS dataset retains in-frame rearrangements with V and J assigned. A fraction of the clones does not appear; measured against another copy, unresolved V genes explain less than half of the discrepancy, and the remainder lacks a known reason. The sample table contains some 85,000 clones; only one count was recorded for about nine tenths of them. The top ten hold 24% of the sample. According to the study, the label for this sample's time point signals: baseline before first vaccination. The sample consisted of peripheral blood, taken on day 0 of AZD1222 vaccination. Every receptor here comes from an adult in good health.

The genes are TRBV3-1 (or the pseudogene TRBV3-2) and TRBJ1-6; TRBD1 aligns across 9 bases. This CDR3 comprises 15 residues. V was clipped by 4 bases and J by 10 bases; unmatched bases: 8. Germline CDR1 is LGHDT and CDR2 is YNNKEL (reference sequence). The CDR3 sequence: CASSREDRGKSPLHF. The CDR3 DNA sequence: TGTGCCAGCAGCCGAGAGGACAGGGGAAAGTCACCCCTCCACTTT.

The sample holds one count of this clone. The chain is built from TRBV7-2 and TRBJ1-5, with 9 bases lining up with TRBD1. The length of the CDR3 is 13 residues. In germline, CDR1 is SGHTA, CDR2 FQGNSA. The trim removed 5 bases at V and 11 bases at J, leaving 7 bases unmatched. The CDR3 DNA reads TGTGCCAGCAGCATCCGGGACAGGGAGACCCAGCATTTT. Protein: CASSIRDRETQHF.

V is TRBV18 and J is TRBJ1-2; 7 nucleotides match TRBD1. CDR3 length: 14 residues. Germline V gene data show CDR1 as KGHSH and CDR2 as LQKENI. V was clipped by 3 bases and J by 10 bases; unmatched bases: 11. CDR3 loop: CASSPSATGLVYTF. The CDR3 DNA reads TGTGCCAGCTCACCGTCGGCGACAGGGCTCGTCTACACCTTC.

The J gene is TRBJ1-2, the V gene TRBV5-6; maybe TRBD1 (5 bases). V dropped 5 bases and J dropped 4 bases, with 15 bases sitting between them. CDR3 length: 14 amino acids. Germline V CDR1 and CDR2: SGHDT, YYEEEE. CDR3 sequence: CASSPGGPRYGYTF. The CDR3 DNA follows: TGTGCCAGCAGTCCCGGGGGTCCCCGCTATGGCTACACCTTC.

The chain uses TRBV3-1 (or the pseudogene TRBV3-2) and TRBJ2-1; the D gene is possibly TRBD2 (5 bases). V lost 4 bases to trimming and J lost 8 bases, with 27 bases between them. The germline CDR1 and CDR2 sequences are LGHDT and YNNKEL (reference sequence). The CDR3 is 18 residues long. CDR3 in DNA: TGTGCCAGCAGCCGCCGGACTCTTTCACCGAGGGCCCGTCATGAGCAGTTCTTC. It is translated as CASSRRTLSPRARHEQFF.

CDR3: CASSLNSPSGANVLTF. The CDR3 nucleotides read TGTGCCAGCAGCTTAAACAGCCCAAGTGGGGCCAACGTCCTGACTTTC. The genes are TRBV7-2 and TRBJ2-6; no reliable D call. The CDR3 is made up of 16 amino acids. V lost 2 bases to trimming and J lost 3 bases, with 11 bases between them. Per the germline V gene, CDR1 is SGHTA and CDR2 is FQGNSA.

The chain uses TRBV25-1 and TRBJ1-4, with D tentatively TRBD1 (6 bases). The CDR3 extends over 12 amino acids. Per the germline V gene, CDR1 is MGHDK and CDR2 is SYGVNS. V was cut by 7 bases and J by 10 bases, with 13 bases left in between. The CDR3 region is CASTAARGKLFF. For the CDR3, the DNA is TGTGCCAGCACAGCCGCCAGGGGAAAACTGTTTTTT.

This clone was seen once. V gene TRBV5-1 combines with J gene TRBJ2-2; the D is unclear. CDR1 and CDR2 from the germline V gene are SGHRS and YFSETQ. This CDR3 contains 10 residues. V was cut by 7 bases and J by 9 bases, with 7 bases left in between. CDR3 loop: CASPLRELFF. The CDR3 DNA sequence: TGCGCCAGCCCCTTAAGGGAGCTGTTTTTT.

The genes are TRBV4-2 and TRBJ2-3; 11 nucleotides agree with TRBD2. The CDR3 runs to 15 residues. The V gene's germline CDR1 is LGHNA and CDR2 YNFKEQ. V lost 5 bases and J lost 4; bases outside the gene matches: 5. CDR3 DNA: TGTGCCAGCAGCGCTACTAGCGGGAGTCCAGATACGCAGTATTTT. This sequence encodes CASSATSGSPDTQYF.

The gene calls are TRBV7-6 and TRBJ2-1; tentative D call: TRBD2 (6 bases). V lost 0 bases and J 8 bases, leaving 11 bases between the germline ends. The CDR3 covers 14 residues. CDR1 is SGHVS, CDR2 FNYEAQ, per germline. CDR3 residues: CASSLAPTGDEQFF. CDR3 DNA sequence: TGTGCCAGCAGCTTAGCCCCGACGGGAGATGAGCAGTTCTTC.

This clone is a singleton in its sample. The V and J genes are TRBV13 and TRBJ2-7; 9 nucleotides match TRBD2. CDR1 and CDR2 from the germline V gene are PRHDT and FYEKMQ (reference sequence). Unmatched junction bases numbered 6, after V lost 0 bases and J lost 3 bases. The CDR3 sequence is 16 residues long. CDR3 loop: CASSLGAGGLFYEQYF. CDR3 nucleotide sequence: TGTGCCAGCAGCTTAGGGGCGGGAGGGCTGTTCTACGAGCAGTACTTC.

The genes are TRBV1 and TRBJ1-1; TRBD1, as called in the table, went unchecked against the DNA. TRBV1 is labeled a pseudogene. The CDR3 sequence is 16 residues long. For the CDR3, the DNA is TGCACCAGCAGCCAAGATCAAGGGCAGGGTTGGTCTGAAGCTTTCTTT. Translating it yields CTSSQDQGQGWSEAFF.

The CDR3 coding sequence is TGTGCCAGCAGTGAGGACGGGCGTAGGGACTATAGTCGGGGCTACACCTTC. Its translation is CASSEDGRRDYSRGYTF. V and J are TRBV6-1 and TRBJ1-2, with D tentatively TRBD1 (5 bases). V gave up 3 bases and J gave up 8 bases, with 25 bases separating them. Looked up from germline, CDR1 is MNHNS and CDR2 is SASEGT. This CDR3 has 17 residues.

The V gene is TRBV28, the J gene TRBJ2-5; TRBD2 agrees at 11 bases. V shed 3 bases, J shed 1 base, and the junction held 1 base outside the gene matches. Germline lookup yields CDR1 MDHEN and CDR2 SYDVKM. The CDR3 totals 15 residues. CDR3 loop: CASSLGLAVQETQYF. The CDR3 nucleotides are TGTGCCAGCAGTTTGGGACTAGCGGTCCAAGAGACCCAGTACTTC.

V usage is TRBV7-8 and J usage is TRBJ1-5; a weak D match, TRBD1 (6 bases). This CDR3 is built from 15 residues. Per germline, CDR1 SGHVS and CDR2 FQNEAQ. V was pared by 4 bases and J by 0 bases, with 10 bases between. The DNA of the CDR3 is TGTGCCAGCAGCTGGGGGGCGGATAGCAATCAGCCCCAGCATTTT. Amino acids: CASSWGADSNQPQHF. Combining the CDR3 with reference TRBV7-8 and TRBJ1-5 gives the whole variable domain GAGVSQSPRYKVAKRGQDVALRCDPISGHVSLFWYQQALGQGPEFLTYFQNEAQLDKSGLPSDRFFAERPEGSVSTLKIQRTQQEDSAVYLCASSWGADSNQPQHFGDGTRLSIL.

The CDR3 bases are TGTGCCAGCAGCCAAGACTGGACAGCAAACTATGGCTACACCTTC. This encodes CASSQDWTANYGYTF. This chain connects TRBV3-1 (or the pseudogene TRBV3-2) to TRBJ1-2; D perhaps matches TRBD1 (6 bases). The germline V and J ends were trimmed by 0 bases and 2 bases, with 10 bases remaining between them. Germline CDR1 reads LGHDT; CDR2 reads YNNKEL (reference sequence). The CDR3 totals 15 residues.

The rearrangement uses TRBV7-8 and TRBJ1-2, with D possibly being TRBD1 (5 bases). The germline gives CDR1 SGHVS, CDR2 FQNEAQ. This CDR3 spans 15 amino acids. The V gene lost 1 base and the J gene lost 3 bases, with 12 bases spanning the gap. The CDR3 spells CASSLGEGIYYGYTF. The CDR3 DNA follows: TGTGCCAGCAGCTTAGGGGAGGGGATATACTATGGCTACACCTTC.

The J gene is TRBJ2-5, the V gene TRBV6-1; D is possibly TRBD1 (6 bases). Deletions cut 1 base from V and 6 bases from J, with 12 bases between. Germline loops: CDR1 MNHNS, CDR2 SASEGT. The CDR3 is 14 amino acids. The CDR3 sequence: CASSEGGRGKTQYF. The CDR3 nucleotides are TGTGCCAGCAGTGAAGGGGGTAGGGGGAAGACCCAGTACTTC.

The chain employs TRBV5-1 and TRBJ1-6; 8 bases match TRBD1. Germline assignment: CDR1 SGHRS and CDR2 YFSETQ. This CDR3 is 16 amino acids long. V trimming: 2 bases; J trimming: 5 bases; junction bases outside the gene matches: 6. CDR3 sequence (DNA): TGCGCCAGCAGCTTAAACCGGGACAGGAATAATTCACCCCTCCACTTT. Protein: CASSLNRDRNNSPLHF.

This clone showed up just a few times. The CDR3 DNA reads as TGTGCCAGCAGACGGACTAGCGGACTTACCTACGAGCAGTACTTC. This codes for CASRRTSGLTYEQYF. The V and J genes are TRBV6-5 and TRBJ2-7; 10 nucleotides line up with TRBD2. With 6 bases clipped from V and 2 bases from J, the junction kept 7 bases outside the gene matches. Germline assignment: CDR1 MNHEY and CDR2 SVGAGI. The CDR3 extends over 15 amino acids.